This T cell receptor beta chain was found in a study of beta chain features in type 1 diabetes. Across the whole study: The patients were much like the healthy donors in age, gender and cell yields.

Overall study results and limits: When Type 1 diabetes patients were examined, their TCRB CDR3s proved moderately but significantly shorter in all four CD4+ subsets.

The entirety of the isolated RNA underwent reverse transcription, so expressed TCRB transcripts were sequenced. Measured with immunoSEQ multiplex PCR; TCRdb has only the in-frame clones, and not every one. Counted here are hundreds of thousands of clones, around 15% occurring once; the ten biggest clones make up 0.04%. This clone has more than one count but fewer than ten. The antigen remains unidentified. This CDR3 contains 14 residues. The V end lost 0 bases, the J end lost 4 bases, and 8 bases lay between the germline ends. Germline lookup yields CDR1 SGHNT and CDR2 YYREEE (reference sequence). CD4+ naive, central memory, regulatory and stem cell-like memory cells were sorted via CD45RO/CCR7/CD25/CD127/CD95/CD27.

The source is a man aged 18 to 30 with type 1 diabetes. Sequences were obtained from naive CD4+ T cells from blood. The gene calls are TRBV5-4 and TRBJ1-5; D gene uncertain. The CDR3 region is CASSLAGLNQPQHF. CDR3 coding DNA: TGTGCCAGCAGCTTGGCAGGTCTGAATCAGCCCCAGCATTTT.